The 28 T cell receptor beta chains listed next were all sequenced from one sample in a study of blood T cell repertoires in COVID-19. TCRdb's copy holds only in-frame clones and misses some; the assay was immunoSEQ multiplex PCR. The table records roughly 190,000 clones, 85% to 95% of them present only once. Sequencing was performed on peripheral blood. These receptors all come from a man aged 25 to 40 with COVID-19, enrolled during active disease.

This sequence joins TRBV6-6 and TRBJ1-2; 7 positions match TRBD1. The V segment lost 5 bases and the J segment 6 bases; nucleotides outside the gene matches: 15. The CDR3 has 16 residues. The germline V gene encodes CDR1 MNHNY and CDR2 SVGAGI (reference sequence). The chain's CDR3 is CASSAEPTGRENGYTF. The CDR3 bases are TGTGCCAGCAGTGCCGAACCGACAGGGCGTGAGAATGGCTACACCTTC.

In its sample, this clone was seen a few times. This sequence joins TRBV4-2 and TRBJ2-5; 11 nucleotides align to TRBD2. V was clipped by 4 bases and J by 3 bases; unmatched bases: 4. CDR3 length: 15 amino acids. The germline V gene has CDR1 LGHNA and CDR2 YNFKEQ. In nucleotides, the CDR3 is TGTGCCAGCAGCCTCGGGACTAGCGGAAAAGAGACCCAGTACTTC. Encoded protein: CASSLGTSGKETQYF.

The genes are TRBV29-1 and TRBJ2-3; perhaps TRBD2 as D (6 bases). Germline V lookup: CDR1 SQVTM, CDR2 ANQGSEA. Trimming pared 7 bases from V and 11 bases from J, leaving 28 bases between. The CDR3 extends over 15 amino acids. CDR3 nucleotide sequence: TGCAGCGCCGCCTCCCGAGCGGGCTCGCTGGATGGGCAGTATTTT. Translation: CSAASRAGSLDGQYF.

The gene calls are TRBV19 and TRBJ1-1; no reliable D call. V lost 5 bases to trimming and J lost 0 bases, with 13 bases between them. CDR1 is LNHDA and CDR2 is SQIVND in the germline V gene (reference sequence). The CDR3 is made up of 15 amino acids. The CDR3 spells CASSLYVNMNTEAFF. CDR3 in DNA: TGTGCCAGTAGTTTATATGTTAACATGAACACTGAAGCTTTCTTT.

A few counts support this clone. This chain connects TRBV4-2 to TRBJ2-7; D not certain. The V gene lost 2 bases and the J gene lost 1 base, with 6 bases spanning the gap. Germline V gene data show CDR1 as LGHNA and CDR2 as YNFKEQ. The CDR3 is 13 amino acids. This chain's CDR3 is CASSQKASYEQYF. As DNA, the CDR3 is TGTGCCAGCAGCCAAAAAGCTTCCTACGAGCAGTACTTC.

The table lists this clone with a count of one. V and J are TRBV5-1 and TRBJ1-1; 7 bases line up with TRBD1. The V gene's germline CDR1 is SGHRS and CDR2 YFSETQ. V trimming: 4 bases; J trimming: 5 bases; junction bases outside the gene matches: 20. There are 18 residues in the CDR3. CDR3: CASSPGGTAVGTRTEAFF. DNA for the CDR3: TGCGCCAGCAGCCCGGGGGGGACAGCGGTAGGGACGAGGACTGAAGCTTTCTTT.

This chain connects TRBV5-4 to TRBJ1-2, with TRBD1 as a possible D gene (5 bases). The CDR3 spans 13 residues. V lost 4 bases and J 4 bases, leaving 11 bases between the germline ends. The germline gives CDR1 SGHNT, CDR2 YYREEE (reference sequence). CDR3 sequence: CASSPDRGYGYTF. The DNA of the CDR3 is TGTGCCAGCAGCCCCGACAGAGGCTATGGCTACACCTTC. Variable domain in full (rest from reference TRBV5-4 and TRBJ1-2): ETGVTQSPTHLIKTRGQQVTLRCSSQSGHNTVSWYQQALGQGPQFIFQYYREEENGRGNFPPRFSGLQFPNYSSELNVNALELDDSALYLCASSPDRGYGYTFGSGTRLTVV.

The V call is TRBV23-1, the J call TRBJ2-7, with D maybe TRBD2 (6 bases). TRBV23-1 is reported as an ORF; its role is uncertain. The length of the CDR3 is 16 residues. V was trimmed by 2 bases and J by 0 bases, leaving 14 bases between them. The CDR3 region has the DNA TGCGCCAGCAGTCAAGGGAGGACGACCGCCTCCTACGAGCAGTACTTC. It specifies CASSQGRTTASYEQYF.

The gene calls are TRBV19 and TRBJ1-1; D unclear. CDR1 is LNHDA, CDR2 SQIVND, per germline (reference sequence). The CDR3 is 16 amino acids. The V end was cut by 8 bases, the J end by 1 base, with 20 bases between. CDR3 in DNA: TGTGCCAGTGCTCATCTCACCGGGAAATCGAACACTGAAGCTTTCTTT. Translating gives CASAHLTGKSNTEAFF. Full variable domain (outside the CDR3, taken from reference TRBV19 and TRBJ1-1): DGGITQSPKYLFRKEGQNVTLSCEQNLNHDAMYWYRQDPGQGLRLIYYSQIVNDFQKGDIAEGYSVSREKKESFPLTVTSAQKNPTAFYLCASAHLTGKSNTEAFFGQGTRLTVV.

The chain is built from TRBV3-1 (or the pseudogene TRBV3-2) and TRBJ1-1; 7 bases are shared with TRBD1. CDR1 is LGHDT and CDR2 is YNNKEL in the germline V gene (reference sequence). The CDR3 extends over 15 amino acids. V gave up 5 bases and J gave up 1 base; unmatched junction bases: 7. The CDR3 region has the DNA TGTGCCAGCAGCGTACAGGGACAGCCGAACACTGAAGCTTTCTTT. Its translation is CASSVQGQPNTEAFF.

The genes are TRBV11-2 and TRBJ1-1, with 7 bases fitting TRBD1. This CDR3 spans 19 amino acids. Germline V gene sequence: CDR1 SGHAT, CDR2 FQNNGV. The junction had 19 bases not matched to a gene; V was cut back by 5 bases and J by 1 base. CDR3 nucleotides: TGTGCCAGCAGCCCGAAATGGACAGGCGTGATCAACTCGAACACTGAAGCTTTCTTT. Residues: CASSPKWTGVINSNTEAFF.

This rearrangement joins TRBV2 to TRBJ1-2; TRBD1 aligns across 10 bases. V lost 8 bases to trimming and J lost 7 bases; unmatched junction nucleotides: 7. CDR1 SNHLY and CDR2 FYNNEI come from the germline V gene. CDR3 length equals 13 residues. The CDR3 protein is CASERDRGGGYTF. The DNA for the CDR3 is TGTGCCAGCGAAAGGGACAGGGGAGGTGGCTACACCTTC.

Remarks on this clone: The same CDR3 is also encoded by other DNA sequences in this sample. The chain carries TRBV7-9 and TRBJ1-3, with 9 positions matching TRBD1. The CDR3 contains 16 residues. Trimming cost V 3 bases and J 0 bases; bases outside gene matches: 3. Germline CDR1 SEHNR, CDR2 FQNEAQ (reference sequence). CDR3 nucleotide sequence: TGTGCCAGCAGCTTCACAGGGGGCAGCTCTGGAAACACCATATATTTT. It is translated as CASSFTGGSSGNTIYF.

The chain joins TRBV12-5 to TRBJ2-7; 7 bases align to TRBD1. The CDR3 is 13 amino acids. The V gene's germline CDR1 is LGHNT and CDR2 FRNRAP. V lost 9 bases to trimming and J lost 1 base; unmatched junction nucleotides: 6. Written as DNA, the CDR3 is TGTGCTAGCACCTACAGGGGTTCCTACGAGCAGTACTTC. Its translation is CASTYRGSYEQYF. The entire variable domain, with the rest obtained from reference TRBV12-5 and TRBJ2-7, is as follows: DARVTQTPRHKVTEMGQEVTMRCQPILGHNTVFWYRQTMMQGLELLAYFRNRAPLDDSGMPKDRFSAEMPDATLATLKIQPSEPRDSAVYFCASTYRGSYEQYFGPGTRLTVT.

The chain links TRBV30 to TRBJ1-4, with D perhaps matching TRBD1 (5 bases). CDR1 is GTSNPN and CDR2 is SVGIG in the germline V gene (reference sequence). This CDR3 is 14 amino acids long. Trimming stripped 0 bases from V and 7 bases from J, with 12 bases between. CDR3 DNA: TGTGCCTGGAGTGTTGGGGGGGATGGTGAAAAACTGTTTTTT. It translates to CAWSVGGDGEKLFF.

V usage is TRBV12-3 or TRBV12-4 and J usage is TRBJ1-1; 11 nucleotides agree with TRBD1. This CDR3 is 13 amino acids long. With 8 bases clipped from V and 3 bases from J, the junction kept 2 bases outside the gene matches. The CDR3 spells CASRGQGDTEAFF. As DNA, the CDR3 is TGTGCCAGCCGGGGACAGGGGGACACTGAAGCTTTCTTT.

The count of this clone is one. The chain has TRBV10-3 and TRBJ1-2; 10 bases line up with TRBD1. V dropped 9 bases and J dropped 4; count of bases not matched to a gene: 5. The CDR3 extends over 13 amino acids. Germline V gene sequence: CDR1 ENHRY, CDR2 SYGVKD. The CDR3 nucleotides read TGTGCCATGGGGACAGGGGTAGGCTATGGCTACACCTTC. Residues: CAMGTGVGYGYTF.

V gene TRBV3-1 (or the pseudogene TRBV3-2) combines with J gene TRBJ1-4; 7 bases agree with TRBD1. The V gene end was trimmed by 6 bases and the J gene end by 3 bases; junction bases not matched to a gene: 10. The germline V gene has CDR1 LGHDT and CDR2 YNNKEL (reference sequence). The CDR3 extends over 16 amino acids. The CDR3 DNA follows: TGTGCCAGCAGTCGGACAGGTGTCACCTCTAATGAAAAACTGTTTTTT. It codes for CASSRTGVTSNEKLFF.

This chain links TRBV2 with TRBJ2-3; possibly TRBD2 for D (6 bases). This CDR3 comprises 13 residues. The germline gives CDR1 SNHLY, CDR2 FYNNEI. Trimming left V 6 bases short and J 4 bases short, with 11 bases between. CDR3 sequence reads: CASRGGLSDTQYF. The DNA of the CDR3 is TGTGCCAGCAGGGGGGGACTCTCAGATACGCAGTATTTT. Based on the CDR3 plus reference TRBV2 and TRBJ2-3, the full variable domain is EPEVTQTPSHQVTQMGQEVILRCVPISNHLYFYWYRQILGQKVEFLVSFYNNEISEKSEIFDDQFSVERPDGSNFTLKIRSTKLEDSAMYFCASRGGLSDTQYFGPGTRLTVL.

The chain has TRBV19 and TRBJ2-1; 9 bases line up with TRBD2. CDR1 and CDR2 from the germline V gene are LNHDA and SQIVND (reference sequence). The V segment lost 9 bases and the J segment 5 bases; nucleotides outside the gene matches: 23. This CDR3 spans 19 amino acids. The CDR3 spells CASGRAGGIIESTNNEQFF. The DNA of the CDR3 is TGTGCCAGCGGACGAGCGGGGGGCATAATAGAATCCACCAACAATGAGCAGTTCTTC.

This sequence joins TRBV3-1 (or the pseudogene TRBV3-2) and TRBJ1-1, with D unresolved. The germline CDR1 and CDR2 sequences are LGHDT and YNNKEL (reference sequence). The V end was cut by 3 bases, the J end by 5 bases, with 13 bases between. CDR3 size: 14 residues. As DNA, the CDR3 is TGTGCCAGCAGCCACCCCATGGGAGGGACTGAAGCTTTCTTT. It yields the protein CASSHPMGGTEAFF.

This clone was detected only once. The V and J genes are TRBV3-1 (or the pseudogene TRBV3-2) and TRBJ1-2; D perhaps matches TRBD1 (5 bases). This CDR3 is 18 amino acids long. The germline V and J ends were trimmed by 0 bases and 3 bases, with 20 bases remaining between them. Germline V gives CDR1 LGHDT, CDR2 YNNKEL (reference sequence). The CDR3 here is CASSQESLRLGGYYGYTF. As DNA, the CDR3 is TGTGCCAGCAGCCAAGAATCTCTCCGCCTTGGGGGGTACTATGGCTACACCTTC.

The chain recombines TRBV4-1 with TRBJ2-7; the D gene is possibly TRBD1 (5 bases). Germline CDR1 is MGHRA and CDR2 is YSYEKL. Between the trimmed V and J ends, which lost 1 base and 6 bases, there was a span of 13 bases. The CDR3 is made up of 14 amino acids. The CDR3 loop is CASSQGGRVSEQYF. In DNA, the CDR3 is TGCGCCAGCAGCCAAGGGGGCAGGGTTAGCGAGCAGTACTTC.

The CDR3 loop is CASSQSRTGDNQPQHF. CDR3 nucleotides: TGTGCCAGCAGCCAATCTAGGACAGGTGACAATCAGCCCCAGCATTTT. The chain employs TRBV3-1 (or the pseudogene TRBV3-2) and TRBJ1-5; TRBD1 agrees at 7 bases. Germline CDR1 is LGHDT and CDR2 is YNNKEL (reference sequence). There are 16 residues in the CDR3. With V trimmed by 2 bases and J by 3 bases, 7 bases remained unmatched.

The V call is TRBV2, the J call TRBJ1-2, with D tentatively TRBD1 (6 bases). Germline CDR1 is SNHLY and CDR2 is FYNNEI. The germline V and J ends were trimmed by 5 bases and 2 bases, with 9 bases remaining between them. CDR3 length: 13 amino acids. The CDR3 DNA sequence: TGTGCCAGCAGTCCAAGGGGGAACTATGGCTACACCTTC. The encoded protein is CASSPRGNYGYTF.

The CDR3 DNA reads TGTGCCAGCAGTTACTGGGACGCAGGGGGGAATGGCTACACCTTC. Its translation is CASSYWDAGGNGYTF. The genes are TRBV6-6 and TRBJ1-2; 7 bases are shared with TRBD1. J lost 6 bases, V lost 1 base, and 8 bases had no gene match. Looked up from germline, CDR1 is MNHNY and CDR2 is SVGAGI (reference sequence). The CDR3 loop spans 15 amino acids.

The chain links TRBV29-1 to TRBJ2-1; D is unclear. The CDR3 is made up of 13 amino acids. V lost 5 bases to trimming and J lost 6 bases, with 14 bases between them. Germline CDR1 SQVTM, CDR2 ANQGSEA. In nucleotides, the CDR3 is TGCAGCGTTCACCCCGCGGCTGTCAATGAGCAGTTCTTC. Translation: CSVHPAAVNEQFF.

The table lists this clone with a few counts. This chain connects TRBV4-1 to TRBJ2-7, with a tentative D call TRBD2 (5 bases). This CDR3 is built from 15 residues. The V end was cut by 1 base, the J end by 3 bases, with 13 bases between. Germline V gene lookup returns CDR1 MGHRA and CDR2 YSYEKL. CDR3 loop: CASSQGFSVIYEQYF. In DNA form, the CDR3 reads TGCGCCAGCAGCCAAGGTTTTAGCGTAATCTACGAGCAGTACTTC.